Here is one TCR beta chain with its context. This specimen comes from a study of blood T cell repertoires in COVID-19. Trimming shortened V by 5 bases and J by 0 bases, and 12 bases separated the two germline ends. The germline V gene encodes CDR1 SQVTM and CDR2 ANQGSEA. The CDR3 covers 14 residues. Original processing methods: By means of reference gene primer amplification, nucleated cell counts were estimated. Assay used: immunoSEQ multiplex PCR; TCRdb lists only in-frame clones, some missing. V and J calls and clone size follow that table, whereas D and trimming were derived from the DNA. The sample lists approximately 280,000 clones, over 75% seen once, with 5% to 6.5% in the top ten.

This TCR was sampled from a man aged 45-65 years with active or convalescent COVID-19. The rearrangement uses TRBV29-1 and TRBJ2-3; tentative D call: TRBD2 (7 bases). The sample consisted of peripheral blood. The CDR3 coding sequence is TGCAGCGTTAAGGGGGGGTCTAGCACAGATACGCAGTATTTT. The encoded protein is CSVKGGSSTDTQYF.